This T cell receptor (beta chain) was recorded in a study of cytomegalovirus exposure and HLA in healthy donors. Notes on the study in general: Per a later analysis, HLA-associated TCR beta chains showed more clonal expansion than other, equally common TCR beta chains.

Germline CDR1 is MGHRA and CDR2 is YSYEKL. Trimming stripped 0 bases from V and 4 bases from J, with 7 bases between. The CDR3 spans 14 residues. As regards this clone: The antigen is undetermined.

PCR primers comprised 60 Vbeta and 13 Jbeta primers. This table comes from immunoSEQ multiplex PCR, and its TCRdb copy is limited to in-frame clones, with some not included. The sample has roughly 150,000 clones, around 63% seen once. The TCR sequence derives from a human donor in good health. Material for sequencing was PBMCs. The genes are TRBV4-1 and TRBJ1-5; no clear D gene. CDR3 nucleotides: TGCGCCAGCAGCCAAGATTCCCAGAATCAGCCCCAGCATTTT. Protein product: CASSQDSQNQPQHF.